The present T cell receptor beta chain was sequenced within a study of T cells in Graves' hyperthyroidism and ophthalmopathy. RNA transcripts yielded amplified TCR beta CDR3 regions. The HTBI primer set drove a first-round RT-PCR of the TCR CDR3. TCRdb fed the multiplex PCR reads into MiXCR, producing one record per CDR3 protein. The sample contains roughly 300,000 distinct CDR3 sequences, about 15% of which appear only once. This clonotype was seen repeatedly, ten times or more. The CDR3 contains 13 residues. CDR1 and CDR2 from the germline V gene are DFQATT and SNEGSKA (reference sequence). Trimming removed 7 bases from V and 0 bases from J; junction bases left unmatched: 3.

The J gene is TRBJ2-4, the V gene TRBV20-1, with 7 bases lining up with TRBD2. Sequencing was performed on blood. The TCR comes from a woman in her 30s with Graves' hyperthyroidism. In DNA form, the CDR3 reads TGCAGTGAAGCGGGATTAGCCAAAAACATTCAGTACTTC. It yields the protein CSEAGLAKNIQYF.